A selection of T cell receptor beta chains follows, all from one sample in a study of glioma-infiltrating T cells. From the multiplex PCR reads, TCRdb called clonotypes with MiXCR, one entry per CDR3 protein. The sample holds around 150,000 distinct CDR3 sequences, roughly two fifths seen once. The specimen sequenced was glioma tissue, nonneoplastic brain tissue, or PBMCs (not recorded which). The source of these receptors is a human donor with low-grade glioma or glioblastoma, undergoing nonglioma brain surgery, or in good health (not recorded which). CDR3s include the opening cysteine and the closing phenylalanine or tryptophan. A D gene is named only where the DNA matches it firmly. Size is stated for part of the rows, as once, few or many counts, or as a class when the clone is expanded.

clone size,V gene,J gene,D gene,CDR3 protein,CDR3 DNA
-,TRBV6-2/TRBV6-3,TRBJ1-1,-,CASSYPGQNTEAFF,TGTGCCAGCAGTTACCCGGGACAGAACACTGAAGCTTTCTTT
many,TRBV4-1,TRBJ2-1,-,CASSPRVNEQFF,TGCGCCAGCAGCCCACGGGTCAATGAGCAGTTCTTC
few,TRBV6-1,TRBJ2-2,-,CASRSLVGTGELFF,TGTGCCAGCCGCTCCCTAGTAGGCACCGGGGAGCTGTTTTTT
-,TRBV4-1,TRBJ1-2,-,CASSPIGLQSYGYTF,TGCGCCAGCAGCCCGATAGGGTTACAGAGCTATGGCTACACCTTC
few,TRBV2,TRBJ1-2,-,CASSSTGPRGYTF,TGTGCCAGCAGTTCGACCGGGCCTCGAGGCTACACCTTC
-,TRBV6-1,TRBJ1-1,-,CASSRTTGLPEAFF,TGTGCCAGCAGTCGCACGACGGGCCTCCCTGAAGCTTTCTTT
few,TRBV20-1,TRBJ2-7,-,CSARDPSIRYEQYF,TGCAGTGCTAGAGATCCGAGCATTCGGTACGAGCAGTACTTC
-,TRBV6-2/TRBV6-3,TRBJ1-1,-,CAIGDGGWDTEAFF,TGTGCCATCGGGGATGGGGGATGGGACACTGAAGCTTTCTTT
few,TRBV6-1,TRBJ2-7,TRBD1,CASRQNTGGTYEQYF,TGTGCCAGCAGACAAAACACAGGGGGAACCTACGAGCAGTACTTC
-,TRBV29-1,TRBJ1-1,-,CSVSRGVSTEAFF,TGCAGCGTTTCCCGGGGGGTAAGCACTGAAGCTTTCTTT
-,TRBV4-1,TRBJ2-3,-,CASSQAGASTDTQYF,TGCGCCAGCAGCCAAGCGGGGGCTAGCACAGATACGCAGTATTTT
-,TRBV6-1,TRBJ1-1,-,CASRAGMNTEAFF,TGTGCCAGCAGGGCAGGGATGAACACTGAAGCTTTCTTT
few,TRBV6-6,TRBJ1-5,-,CASSYSYGQPQHF,TGTGCCAGCAGTTACTCGTACGGTCAGCCCCAGCATTTT
-,TRBV6-2/TRBV6-3,TRBJ2-7,-,CASSFVPSTSDYEQYF,TGTGCCAGCAGTTTCGTCCCCAGCACTTCCGACTACGAGCAGTACTTC
-,TRBV4-2,TRBJ2-1,-,CASSQDKGRGLEQFF,TGTGCCAGCAGCCAAGATAAGGGAAGGGGACTCGAGCAGTTCTTC
few,TRBV6-1,TRBJ2-7,TRBD1,CASIQPGQGRYEQYF,TGTGCCAGCATACAACCGGGACAGGGGAGATACGAGCAGTACTTC
few,TRBV10-2,TRBJ1-4,TRBD1,CASRLGQYTEKLFF,TGCGCCAGCAGACTGGGACAGTACACCGAAAAACTGTTTTTT
many,TRBV27,TRBJ2-7,-,CASSFGTRASYEQYF,TGTGCCAGCAGTTTTGGGACCCGGGCTTCCTACGAGCAGTACTTC
-,TRBV3-1,TRBJ2-3,-,CASSQSGDNTDTQYF,TGTGCCAGCAGCCAAAGCGGAGATAACACAGATACGCAGTATTTT
-,TRBV15,TRBJ2-7,-,CATSRDPGLIYEQHF,TGTGCCACCAGCAGAGACCCGGGACTGATCTACGAGCAGCACTTC
-,TRBV6-1,TRBJ2-3,-,CAISVSRVEDTQYF,TGTGCCATCAGTGTCTCTCGGGTAGAGGATACGCAGTATTTT
-,TRBV4-1,TRBJ1-1,-,CASSQFPADTEAFF,TGCGCCAGCAGCCAATTCCCGGCGGACACTGAAGCTTTCTTT
-,TRBV15,TRBJ1-3,-,CATSREGGNTIYF,TGTGCCACCAGCAGAGAGGGTGGAAACACCATATATTTT
-,TRBV28,TRBJ1-5,-,CASSLAGHSNEPQHF,TGTGCCAGCAGTCTAGCAGGGCACAGCAATGAGCCCCAGCATTTT
-,TRBV7-2,TRBJ1-1,-,CASSFSARGNTEAFF,TGTGCCAGCAGCTTTTCTGCTCGGGGGAACACTGAAGCTTTCTTT